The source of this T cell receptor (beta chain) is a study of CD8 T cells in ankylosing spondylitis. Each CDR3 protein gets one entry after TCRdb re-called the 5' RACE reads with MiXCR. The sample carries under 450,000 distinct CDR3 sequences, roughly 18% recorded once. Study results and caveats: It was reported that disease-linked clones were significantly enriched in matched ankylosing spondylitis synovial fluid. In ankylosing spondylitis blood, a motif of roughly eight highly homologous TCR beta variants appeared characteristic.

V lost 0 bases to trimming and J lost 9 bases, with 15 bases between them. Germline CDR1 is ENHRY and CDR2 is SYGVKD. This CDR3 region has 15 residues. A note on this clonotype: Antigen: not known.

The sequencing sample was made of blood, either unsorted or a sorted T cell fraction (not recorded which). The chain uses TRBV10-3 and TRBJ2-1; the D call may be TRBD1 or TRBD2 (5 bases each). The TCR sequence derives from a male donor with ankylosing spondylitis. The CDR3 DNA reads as TGTGCCATCAGTGAGTCGGGCAGGGCGGGCAGTGAGCAGTTCTTC. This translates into CAISESGRAGSEQFF.